Listed below are T cell receptor beta chains from one sample, sequenced in a study of blood T cell repertoires in COVID-19. Only in-frame clones appear in the TCRdb table, and some are missing; sequencing was by immunoSEQ multiplex PCR. The table shows 150,000 to 200,000 clones, with about 89% occurring only once. Sequenced sample: peripheral blood. The source is a man aged 65 to 79 with acute or convalescent COVID-19. Each CDR3 is given with its conserved first and last residue. A D gene is named only where the DNA matches it firmly. A clone size is listed for some rows: how often the clone was seen (once, few, many), or a class if it is expanded.

>TRBJ2-7|-|TRBV5-1|14|-
TGCGCCAGCAGCTTGCAGGTGGCCTCCGGCGAGCAGTACTTC
CASSLQVASGEQYF
>TRBJ1-4|TRBD1|TRBV5-4|17|-
TGTGCCAGCAGCTTTAAGACAGGGGGAAGAACTAATGAAAAACTGTTTTTT
CASSFKTGGRTNEKLFF
>TRBJ1-1|-|TRBV5-4|12|-
TGTGCCAGCAGCTCTCCGAACACTGAAGCTTTCTTT
CASSSPNTEAFF
>TRBJ2-5|TRBD2|TRBV5-4|13|-
TGTGCCAGCAGCCAACTAGCGGAAGAGACCCAGTACTTC
CASSQLAEETQYF
>TRBJ2-6|TRBD1|TRBV27|17|-
TGTGCCAGCCGACCGGGACAGGGGTTTTCTGGGGCCAACGTCCTGACTTTC
CASRPGQGFSGANVLTF
>TRBJ2-3|-|TRBV10-1|13|-
TGCGCCAGCAGTTTCAGGGGCACAGATACGCAGTATTTT
CASSFRGTDTQYF
>TRBJ2-7|-|TRBV30|14|once
TGTGCCTGGAGTGTACTAGGATCGGGGGATGAGCAGTACTTC
CAWSVLGSGDEQYF
>TRBJ2-2|TRBD1|TRBV5-1|16|once
TGCGCCAGCAGCTTCCTGACAGGGACAGAAGGCGGGGAGCTGTTTTTT
CASSFLTGTEGGELFF
>TRBJ2-7|-|TRBV14|13|-
TGTGCCAGCAGCCAAGGGACACTCTACGAGCAGTACTTC
CASSQGTLYEQYF
>TRBJ1-3|-|TRBV28|15|-
TGTGCCAGCAGTTTAATACAGGGTTCCGGAAACACCATATATTTT
CASSLIQGSGNTIYF
>TRBJ2-2|-|TRBV9|16|-
TGTGCCAGCAGCCCCCTGGGAACAGGGGGGGCCGGGGAGCTGTTTTTT
CASSPLGTGGAGELFF
>TRBJ1-3|-|TRBV7-2|15|-
TGTGCCAGCAGCCCTTTAGGCGGTCCCGGGAACACCATATATTTT
CASSPLGGPGNTIYF
>TRBJ1-2|-|TRBV3-1/TRBV3-2|14|-
TGTGCCAGCAGCCAGGGAGGTCCTAACTATGGCTACACCTTC
CASSQGGPNYGYTF
>TRBJ2-3|-|TRBV9|14|-
TGTGCCAGCAGCGTAGCAGAGCGGACTGGTACGCAGTATTTT
CASSVAERTGTQYF
>TRBJ1-4|TRBD1|TRBV5-4|15|few
TGTGCCAGCAGCACAACAGGGGGGCTGAATGAAAAACTGTTTTTT
CASSTTGGLNEKLFF
>TRBJ1-6|TRBD1|TRBV5-4|15|-
TGTGCCAGCAGGGGGACAGGGGGCTATAATTCACCCCTCCACTTT
CASRGTGGYNSPLHF
>TRBJ1-2|TRBD1|TRBV5-4|15|few
TGTGCCAGCAGCTTCCCGGGACAGGGACACTATGGCTACACCTTC
CASSFPGQGHYGYTF
>TRBJ1-6|-|TRBV5-1|15|-
TGCGCCAGCAGCTTGGGAGGGGACGGGGGGTCACCCCTCCACTTT
CASSLGGDGGSPLHF
>TRBJ1-2|-|TRBV28|14|-
TGTGCCAGCAGTTTGGGACACGTTAACTATGGCTACACCTTC
CASSLGHVNYGYTF
>TRBJ2-3|TRBD1|TRBV9|14|-
TGTGCCAGCAGCGTACGACAGGGTCCAGATACGCAGTATTTT
CASSVRQGPDTQYF
>TRBJ1-2|-|TRBV6-5|12|-
TGTGCCAGCAGTCCCAGGAATTATGGCTACACCTTC
CASSPRNYGYTF
>TRBJ1-1|-|TRBV29-1|13|-
TGCAGCGTTGAATTGGCAGTGTCCACTGAAGCTTTCTTT
CSVELAVSTEAFF
>TRBJ1-4|TRBD1|TRBV4-2|16|-
TGTGCCAGCAGCCAAGATCCAGGACAGGGGAATGAAAAACTGTTTTTT
CASSQDPGQGNEKLFF
>TRBJ1-2|-|TRBV4-3|14|-
TGCGCCAGCAGCCAGTCGACTAGGGAAGATGGCTACACCTTC
CASSQSTREDGYTF
>TRBJ2-7|TRBD2|TRBV7-2|15|-
TGTGCCAGCAGCTCATTTCTAGCGGGGGGTTACGAGCAGTACTTC
CASSSFLAGGYEQYF
>TRBJ2-1|TRBD1|TRBV7-2|13|-
TGTGCCAGCAGCTTATACAGGGGAAATGAGCAGTTCTTC
CASSLYRGNEQFF
>TRBJ2-5|-|TRBV10-1|16|-
TGCGCCAGCAGTGATAGGGTGGGGCCCAACCGGGAGACCCAGTACTTC
CASSDRVGPNRETQYF
>TRBJ1-2|-|TRBV6-6|15|-
TGTGCCAGCAGTTACTCGGAGGGGCTGGACTATGGCTACACCTTC
CASSYSEGLDYGYTF
>TRBJ2-2|TRBD2|TRBV19|18|-
TGTGCCAGTAAGGGCCTCAGAGGGAGGGAACGAGGCACCGGGGAGCTGTTTTTT
CASKGLRGRERGTGELFF
>TRBJ2-2|-|TRBV6-6|16|-
TGTGCCAGCAGTTTTCGACAGGCCACGAACACCGGGGAGCTGTTTTTT
CASSFRQATNTGELFF
>TRBJ1-2|TRBD1|TRBV9|14|-
TGTGCCAGCAGTCTCGGGACAGCTAACTATGGCTACACCTTC
CASSLGTANYGYTF
>TRBJ2-7|-|TRBV7-2|15|-
TGTGCCAGCAGCTTAGTGGTCGGGGAATTCTACGAGCAGTACTTC
CASSLVVGEFYEQYF
>TRBJ2-7|TRBD1|TRBV7-3|15|-
TGTGCCAGCAGCTTTCTTGGGGACAGGGTCCACGAGCAGTACTTC
CASSFLGDRVHEQYF